The present T cell receptor (beta chain) was sequenced within a study of early T cells in non-severe SARS-CoV-2 infection. Study information: Alpha and beta chains were unpaired, from unsorted whole-blood bulk RNA. General study findings and limits: Clonotype matching in VDJdb favored anti-spike CD8 responses and did not capture private and CD4 specificities.

For this clonotype: The antigen remains unidentified.

V was pared by 3 bases and J by 8 bases, with 11 bases of the junction left unmatched. Per the germline V gene, CDR1 is SGHDN and CDR2 is FVKESK. The CDR3 length is 16 residues. Researchers tagged individual cDNA molecules with unique molecular identifiers. TCRdb ran MiXCR on the 5' RACE reads and lists one entry per CDR3 protein. This sample has roughly 100,000 distinct CDR3 sequences; around 12% occur once, and the top ten carry around 4.8%. The sequence was obtained from an adult who was a healthcare worker with PCR-confirmed SARS-CoV-2 infection or an uninfected control (not recorded which). Sequenced material: whole blood, taken at baseline. The chain employs TRBV14 and TRBJ2-1; TRBD1 agrees at 9 bases. CDR3 loop: CASSHILGTGNHEQFF. As DNA, the CDR3 is TGTGCCAGCAGCCACATTTTGGGGACAGGGAACCATGAGCAGTTCTTC.